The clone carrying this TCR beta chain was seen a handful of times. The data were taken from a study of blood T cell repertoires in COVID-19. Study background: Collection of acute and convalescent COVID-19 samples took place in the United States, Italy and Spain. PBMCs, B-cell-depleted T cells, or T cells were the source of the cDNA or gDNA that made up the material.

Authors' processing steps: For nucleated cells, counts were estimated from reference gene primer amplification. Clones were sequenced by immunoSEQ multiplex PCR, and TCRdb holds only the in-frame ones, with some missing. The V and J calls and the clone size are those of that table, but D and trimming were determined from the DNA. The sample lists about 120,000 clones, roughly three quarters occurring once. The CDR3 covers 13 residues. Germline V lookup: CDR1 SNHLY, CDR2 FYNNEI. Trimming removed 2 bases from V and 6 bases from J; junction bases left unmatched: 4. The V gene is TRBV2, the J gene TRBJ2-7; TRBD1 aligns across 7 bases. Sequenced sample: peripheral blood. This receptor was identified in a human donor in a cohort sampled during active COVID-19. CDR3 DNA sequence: TGTGCCAGCAGTGAACAGGGGGAAGGCGAGCAGTACTTC. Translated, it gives CASSEQGEGEQYF.